This TCR beta chain was found in a study of blood T cell repertoires in COVID-19. Turning to the study itself: Donors in the United States, Italy and Spain gave samples during acute or convalescent COVID-19. PBMCs, B-cell-depleted T cells, or T cells were the source of the cDNA or gDNA that made up the material.

Original handling: Scientists estimated how many nucleated cells there were by amplifying reference gene primers. Clones were sequenced by immunoSEQ multiplex PCR, and TCRdb holds only the in-frame ones, with some missing. The DNA was the basis for D and trimming; V, J and clone size are from that table. The data show fewer than 250,000 clones, 80% to 90% seen once. The V gene's germline CDR1 is MNHEY and CDR2 SMNVEV (reference sequence). The CDR3 has 16 amino acids. The ends lost 2 bases at V and 0 bases at J; junction bases unmatched: 5. This TCR derives from a man between 45 and 60 years old with active or convalescent COVID-19. The chain employs TRBV27 and TRBJ2-3; 7 bases align to TRBD2. Input material: peripheral blood. The CDR3 loop is CASSLRGGRSTDTQYF. DNA of the CDR3: TGTGCCAGCAGTTTAAGGGGCGGGAGAAGCACAGATACGCAGTATTTT.